This T cell receptor beta chain is drawn from a study of cytomegalovirus exposure and HLA in healthy donors. In the study overall: A later analysis reported the approximately 120 validation repertoires used the same platform as the approximately 670 first-cohort repertoires. Study-wide findings and caveats: Rarity held for most TCR sequences, but there were some public TCRs that occurred in many donors.

Details on this clone: Its antigen is currently unknown.

Libraries were prepared by immunoSEQ multiplex PCR; TCRdb keeps only in-frame clonotypes and omits some of them. This table has roughly 90,000 clones, 85% appearing once. These donors were members of the approximately 120-subject validation cohort, a group separate from the approximately 670-subject first cohort. The CDR3 has 12 residues. With V trimmed by 6 bases and J by 8 bases, 5 bases remained unmatched. Germline loops: CDR1 SNHLY, CDR2 FYNNEI. The TCR comes from a man aged 18 to 30 in good health and CMV-seropositive. The J gene is TRBJ1-2, the V gene TRBV2, with 8 bases aligning to TRBD1. Sequencing input: PBMCs. CDR3 loop: CASRPDRAGYTF. The CDR3 DNA follows: TGTGCCAGCAGGCCGGACAGGGCGGGCTACACCTTC.